The T cell receptor (beta chain) under discussion was sequenced for a study of T cell changes during pregnancy in multiple sclerosis. TCRdb's copy holds only in-frame clones and misses some; the assay was immunoSEQ multiplex PCR. The repertoire consists of tens of thousands of clones, with 86% occurring once and the leading ten covering more than 0.9%. The CDR3 covers 16 residues. CDR1 is SGHDT and CDR2 is YYEEEE in the germline V gene. V shed 5 bases and J 3 bases; nucleotides not matched to a gene: 12. The sample here was CD4+ T cells from peripheral blood mononuclear cells, taken in the first trimester of pregnancy. The sequence derives from a female donor in good health, enrolled as a control in a pregnancy study. This chain joins TRBV5-6 and TRBJ1-1; TRBD1 matches 8 bases. CDR3 nucleotide sequence: TGTGCCAGCAGATCAGGACAGGGTCGGCTAGACACTGAAGCTTTCTTT. Amino acid sequence: CASRSGQGRLDTEAFF. The whole variable domain, filled in from reference TRBV5-6 and TRBJ1-1, reads DAGVTQSPTHLIKTRGQQVTLRCSPKSGHDTVSWYQQALGQGPQFIFQYYEEEERQRGNFPDRFSGHQFPNYSSELNVNALLLGDSALYLCASRSGQGRLDTEAFFGQGTRLTVV.